This T cell receptor (beta chain) was identified in a study of blood T cell repertoires in COVID-19 (dated by TCRdb to the early 2020s). About the investigation overall: Collaborator samples came from the United States, Italy and Spain and covered acute and convalescent phases of COVID-19. A freely available public database, intended as a resource for researchers studying the immune response to SARS-CoV-2, is where the repertoires were released. Where available, HLA class I and class II types were taken from metadata supplied by the sample provider and were not determined by assay-based typing. The prospective study material was composed of cDNA or gDNA derived from T cells, B-cell-depleted T cells, or PBMCs. Nearly every sample came with metadata listing a de-identified subject ID, COVID-19 status, age in years and sex. Subjects who had been exposed to COVID-19, were actively infected with it, or had recovered from it provided the deeply sampled blood TCRbeta repertoires that made up the dataset. The samples were drawn from two sources: the first 160 participants of the ongoing ImmuneRACE study, and some 1,300 subjects contributed by 6 global collaborators. The study at large found these results: The amount of clinical and demographic metadata varied by source and participant and was provided uncurated.

Whole blood was collected in K2EDTA tubes by collaborating institutions according to the institutions' own protocols. For TCRbeta analysis, collaborator samples were shipped as frozen whole blood, as isolated PBMCs, or as DNA extracted from either sample type. Details on this clone: No cognate antigen has been identified for it. Base qualities were left out, and no much larger clone turns up one base away.

The immunoSEQ Assay, a bias-controlled multiplex PCR, was used to amplify TCRbeta CDR3 regions from genomic DNA. From the authors' description of their analysis: The number of nucleated cells in each sample was estimated by amplification of reference gene primers within the assay. To quantify the absolute abundance of each unique TCRbeta CDR3 rearrangement, sequence reads were collapsed and filtered. For each sample, productive Simpson clonality was calculated as the square root of Simpson's diversity index over productive rearrangements. The clones in this table, taken by TCRdb from immuneACCESS, are in-frame only. Not every clone is retained; where verified, under half of the shortfall comes from an unresolved V gene, and the cause of the rest is unknown. From that table come the V and J calls and clone size; the DNA was used to work out D and trimming. The sample has around 50,000 clones on record, 70% to 90% of them singletons. Roughly 2.2% of the sample is taken by the ten largest.

The CDR3 runs 14 amino acids, cysteine and phenylalanine included. Just the 42-base CDR3 DNA is kept, in frame starting at base 1. As encoded in the germline V gene, CDR1 is SGHVS while CDR2 is FQNEAQ. V loses 3 bases of germline sequence and J loses 5 bases, and the interval between the two ends is 13 bases. The origin of this receptor is a human donor in a cohort sampled during active COVID-19. The chain is made from TRBV7-8 and TRBJ2-5; the D gene is perhaps TRBD2, from 5 matching bases. Sample: peripheral blood. The CDR3 in this case is CASSFIDTGETQYF. The nucleotide sequence reads TGTGCCAGCAGCTTCATTGACACGGGGGAGACCCAGTACTTC.